Sequencing of this T cell receptor (beta chain) was carried out in a study of cytomegalovirus exposure and HLA in healthy donors. Study-level information: An early data release held 80 million or so unique TCRs from HLA-typed donors.

Between the trimmed V and J ends, which lost 6 bases and 0 bases, there was a span of 9 bases. CDR3 length: 15 amino acids. Germline V CDR1 and CDR2: MDHEN, SYDVKM. 60 Vbeta and 13 Jbeta primers were used in PCR. Using immunoSEQ multiplex PCR, the repertoire was profiled, and TCRdb retains in-frame clones only, with some absent. The data hold under 200,000 clones, with over 75% observed a single time. In regard to this clone: Antigen specificity is unknown.

Study observations and caveats: Donor immune exposure was known only as CMV serostatus.

Nominally healthy donors were sampled, though unrecorded immune exposures were likely. The sequencing sample was made of PBMCs. The sequence derives from a man in his forties in good health and CMV-seronegative. This rearrangement joins TRBV28 to TRBJ2-6; D is undetermined. In nucleotides, the CDR3 is TGTGCCAGCAGCCTGAGCCTCTCTGGGGCCAACGTCCTGACTTTC. Translating gives CASSLSLSGANVLTF.